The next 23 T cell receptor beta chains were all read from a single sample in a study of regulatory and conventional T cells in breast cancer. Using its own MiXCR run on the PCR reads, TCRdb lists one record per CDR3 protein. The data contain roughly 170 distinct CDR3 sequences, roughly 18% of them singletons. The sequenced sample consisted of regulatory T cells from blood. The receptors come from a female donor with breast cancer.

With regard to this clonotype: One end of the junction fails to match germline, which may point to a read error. Here the CDR3 reads CASSQDDPSF. The CDR3 DNA is TGCGCCAGCAGCCAAGATGACCCTTCTTTT. The chain combines TRBV4-3 with TRBJ1-4; D unclear. Per the germline V gene, CDR1 is LGHNA and CDR2 is YSLEER. The CDR3 is 10 amino acids.

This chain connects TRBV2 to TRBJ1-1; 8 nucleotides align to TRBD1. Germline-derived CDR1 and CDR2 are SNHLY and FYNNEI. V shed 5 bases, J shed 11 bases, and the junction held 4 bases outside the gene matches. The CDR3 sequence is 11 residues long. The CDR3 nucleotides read TGTGCCAGCAGTCAACAGGGGGACGCTTTCTTT. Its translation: CASSQQGDAFF.

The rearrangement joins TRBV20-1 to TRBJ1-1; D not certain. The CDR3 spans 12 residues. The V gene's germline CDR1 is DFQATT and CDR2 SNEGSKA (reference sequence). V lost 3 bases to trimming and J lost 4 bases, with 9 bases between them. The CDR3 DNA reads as TGCAGTGCTAGCCCCGACACCACTGAAGCTTTCTTT. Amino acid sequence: CSASPDTTEAFF.

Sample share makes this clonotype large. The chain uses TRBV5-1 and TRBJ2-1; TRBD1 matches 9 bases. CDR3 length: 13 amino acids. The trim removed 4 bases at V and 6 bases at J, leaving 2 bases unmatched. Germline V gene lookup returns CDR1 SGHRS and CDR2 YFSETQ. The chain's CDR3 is CASSPGQGNEQFF. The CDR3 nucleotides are TGCGCCAGCAGCCCGGGACAGGGCAATGAGCAGTTCTTC.

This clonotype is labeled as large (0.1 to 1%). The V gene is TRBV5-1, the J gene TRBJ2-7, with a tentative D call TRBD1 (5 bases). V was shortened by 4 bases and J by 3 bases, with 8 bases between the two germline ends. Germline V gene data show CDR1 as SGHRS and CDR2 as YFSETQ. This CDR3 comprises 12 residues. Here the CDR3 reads CASSRDSYEQYF. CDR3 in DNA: TGCGCCAGCAGCCGAGACAGCTACGAGCAGTACTTC.

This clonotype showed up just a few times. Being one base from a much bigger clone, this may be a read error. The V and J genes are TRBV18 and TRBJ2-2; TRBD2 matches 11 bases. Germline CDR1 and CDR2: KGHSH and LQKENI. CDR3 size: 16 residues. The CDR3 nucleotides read TGTGCCAGCGCACCGGGGACTAGCGGAAACACCGGGGAGCTGTTTTTT. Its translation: CASAPGTSGNTGELFF.

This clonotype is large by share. The CDR3 sequence: CAWSVLGGPQHF. In nucleotides, the CDR3 is TGTGCCTGGAGTGTACTTGGGGGGCCCCAGCATTTT. This sequence joins TRBV30 and TRBJ1-5, with D perhaps TRBD1 (5 bases). CDR3 length equals 12 residues. V gave up 0 bases and J gave up 9 bases, with 9 bases separating them. Germline CDR1 is GTSNPN and CDR2 is SVGIG (reference sequence).

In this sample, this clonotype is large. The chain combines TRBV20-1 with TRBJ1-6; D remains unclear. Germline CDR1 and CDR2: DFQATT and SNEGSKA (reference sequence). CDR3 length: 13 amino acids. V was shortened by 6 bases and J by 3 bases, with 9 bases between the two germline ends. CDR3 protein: CSANVVYNSPLHF. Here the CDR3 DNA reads TGCAGTGCAAATGTTGTCTATAATTCACCCCTCCACTTT.

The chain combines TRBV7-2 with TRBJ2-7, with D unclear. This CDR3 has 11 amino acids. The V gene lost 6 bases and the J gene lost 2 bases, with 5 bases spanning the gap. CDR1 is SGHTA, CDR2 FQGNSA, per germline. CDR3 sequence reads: CASSSTYEQYF. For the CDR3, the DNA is TGTGCCAGCAGTTCGACCTACGAGCAGTACTTC.

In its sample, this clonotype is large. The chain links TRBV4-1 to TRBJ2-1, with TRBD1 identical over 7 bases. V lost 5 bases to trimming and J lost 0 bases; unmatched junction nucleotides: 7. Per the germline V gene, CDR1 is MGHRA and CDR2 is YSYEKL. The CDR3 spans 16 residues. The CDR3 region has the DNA TGCGCCAGCAGCTTAATGACAGGGAGCTCCTACAATGAGCAGTTCTTC. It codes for CASSLMTGSSYNEQFF.

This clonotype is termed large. Here the CDR3 reads CASSSDEGRGQYF. The CDR3 region has the DNA TGTGCCAGCAGCTCCGATGAGGGGCGCGGGCAGTACTTC. The chain links TRBV7-3 to TRBJ2-7; D tentatively fits TRBD1 or TRBD2 (5 bases each). This CDR3 is built from 13 residues. Looked up from germline, CDR1 is SGHTA and CDR2 is FQGTGA. Trimming removed 4 bases at V and 9 bases at J, with 16 bases between.

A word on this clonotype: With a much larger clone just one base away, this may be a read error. The CDR3: CVTSQGYGYTF. The CDR3 DNA is TGTGTCACCAGCCAGGGTTATGGCTACACCTTC. The chain uses TRBV24-1 and TRBJ1-2, with a tentative D call TRBD1 (5 bases). CDR1 and CDR2 from the germline V gene are KGHDR and SFDVKD. This CDR3 is 11 amino acids long.

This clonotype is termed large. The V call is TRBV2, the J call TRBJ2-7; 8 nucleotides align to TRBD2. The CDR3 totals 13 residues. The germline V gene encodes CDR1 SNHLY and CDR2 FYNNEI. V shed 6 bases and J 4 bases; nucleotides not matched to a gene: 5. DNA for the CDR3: TGTGCCAGCAGGGCCGGGACTAGGTACGAGCAGTACTTC. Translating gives CASRAGTRYEQYF.

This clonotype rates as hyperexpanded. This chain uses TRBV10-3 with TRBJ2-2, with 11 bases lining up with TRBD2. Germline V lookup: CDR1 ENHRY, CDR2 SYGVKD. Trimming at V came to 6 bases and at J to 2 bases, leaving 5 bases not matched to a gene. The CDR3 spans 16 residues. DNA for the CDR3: TGTGCCATCAGACCGGGGACTAGCGGAAACACCGGGGAGCTGTTTTTT. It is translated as CAIRPGTSGNTGELFF.

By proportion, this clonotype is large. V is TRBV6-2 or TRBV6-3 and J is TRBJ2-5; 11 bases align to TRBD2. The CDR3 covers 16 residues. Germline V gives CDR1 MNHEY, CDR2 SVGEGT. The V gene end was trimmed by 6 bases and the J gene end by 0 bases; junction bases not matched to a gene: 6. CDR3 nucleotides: TGTGCCAGCAGGGCTAGCGGGGGGTCCTACCAAGAGACCCAGTACTTC. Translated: CASRASGGSYQETQYF.

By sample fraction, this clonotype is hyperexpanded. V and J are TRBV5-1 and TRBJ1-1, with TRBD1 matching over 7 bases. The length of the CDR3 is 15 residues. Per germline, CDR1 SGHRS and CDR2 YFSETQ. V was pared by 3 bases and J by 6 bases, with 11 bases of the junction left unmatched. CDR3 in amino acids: CASSSLYRTGPEAFF. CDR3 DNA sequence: TGCGCCAGCAGCTCCCTTTACCGGACAGGCCCTGAAGCTTTCTTT.

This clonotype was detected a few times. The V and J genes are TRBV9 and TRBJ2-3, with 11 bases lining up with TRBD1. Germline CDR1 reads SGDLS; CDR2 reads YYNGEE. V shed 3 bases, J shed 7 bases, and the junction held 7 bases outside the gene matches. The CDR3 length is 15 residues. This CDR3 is CASSEGQGGSYTQYF. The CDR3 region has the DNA TGTGCCAGCAGCGAGGGACAGGGGGGCTCCTATACGCAGTATTTT.

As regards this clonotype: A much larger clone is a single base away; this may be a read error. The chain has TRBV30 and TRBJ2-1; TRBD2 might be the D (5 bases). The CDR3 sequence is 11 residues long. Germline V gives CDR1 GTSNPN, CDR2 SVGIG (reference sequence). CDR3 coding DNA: TGTGCCTGGACTAGCAGAAATGGGCAGTTCTTC. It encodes CAWTSRNGQFF.

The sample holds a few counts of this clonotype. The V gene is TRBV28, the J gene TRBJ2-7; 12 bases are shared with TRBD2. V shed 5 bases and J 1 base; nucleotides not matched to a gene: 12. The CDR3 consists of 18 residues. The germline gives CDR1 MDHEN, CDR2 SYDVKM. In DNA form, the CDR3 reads TGTGCCAGCAGTCCCATAACACTAGCGGGAGGTTCATCCTACGAGCAGTACTTC. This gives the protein CASSPITLAGGSSYEQYF.

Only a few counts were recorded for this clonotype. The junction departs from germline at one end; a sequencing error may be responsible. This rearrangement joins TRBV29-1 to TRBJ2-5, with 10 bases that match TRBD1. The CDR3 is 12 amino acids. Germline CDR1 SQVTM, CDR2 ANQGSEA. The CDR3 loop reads CSVGGRQGAQGF. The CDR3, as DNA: TGCAGCGTTGGGGGAAGACAGGGGGCGCAAGGCTTC.

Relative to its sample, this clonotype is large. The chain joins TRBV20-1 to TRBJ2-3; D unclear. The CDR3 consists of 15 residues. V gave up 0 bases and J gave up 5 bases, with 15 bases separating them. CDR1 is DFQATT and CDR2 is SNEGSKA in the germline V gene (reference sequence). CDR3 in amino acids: CSARDGRSLVDTQYF. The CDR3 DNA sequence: TGCAGTGCTAGAGATGGACGGAGTTTGGTAGATACGCAGTATTTT.

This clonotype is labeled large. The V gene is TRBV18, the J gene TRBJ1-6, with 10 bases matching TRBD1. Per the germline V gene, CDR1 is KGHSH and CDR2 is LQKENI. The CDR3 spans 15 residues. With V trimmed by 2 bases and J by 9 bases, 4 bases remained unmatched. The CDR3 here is CASSPAGQGSSPLHF. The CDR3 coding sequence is TGTGCCAGCTCACCAGCGGGACAGGGGAGTTCACCCCTCCACTTT.

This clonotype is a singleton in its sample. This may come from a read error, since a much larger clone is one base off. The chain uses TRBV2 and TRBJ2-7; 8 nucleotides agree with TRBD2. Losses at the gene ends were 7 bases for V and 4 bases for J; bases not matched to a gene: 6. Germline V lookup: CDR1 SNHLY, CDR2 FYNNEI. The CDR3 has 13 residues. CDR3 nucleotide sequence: TGTGCCAGCAAGGCCGGGACTAGGTACGAGCAGTACTTC. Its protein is CASKAGTRYEQYF.